These 4 T cell receptor beta chains share one sample of origin, sequenced in a study of persistence of HIV-infected CD4 T cells. The antigens these receptors bind are not known. Stimulation used 8.5 to 10 ug/mL lysate from CMV-infected fibroblasts. Responding CD4+ T cells were sorted by upregulation of both CD40 ligand and CD69. The immunoSEQ assay was version 4, run in survey mode. Generated by immunoSEQ multiplex PCR, the TCRdb table keeps only in-frame clones and is missing some. Among under 7,000 clones listed, around three fifths were seen once. The sequences come from CD4+ T cells sorted from PBMCs after approximately 20-hour stimulation, collected from a patient who received antiretroviral therapy. The receptors derive from an adult man with HIV who was CMV-seropositive.

V is TRBV3-1 (or the pseudogene TRBV3-2) and J is TRBJ1-3; 7 bases are a match to TRBD1. V shed 4 bases, J shed 4 bases, and the junction held 4 bases outside the gene matches. The CDR3 covers 14 residues. Looked up from germline, CDR1 is LGHDT and CDR2 is YNNKEL (reference sequence). The CDR3 region has the DNA TGTGCCAGCAGCCCTACAGGGGCGGGAAACACCATATATTTT. Its translation: CASSPTGAGNTIYF.

Judged by abundance, this clone is medium-sized (0.01 to 0.1%). This chain links TRBV7-2 with TRBJ1-5, with a weak D call TRBD1 (6 bases). The CDR3 loop spans 16 amino acids. Germline V gives CDR1 SGHTA, CDR2 FQGNSA. V shed 5 bases and J shed 2 bases, with 16 bases lying between them. For the CDR3, the DNA is TGTGCCAGCAGCCCTATTGGGGGCCGAGGCAATCAGCCCCAGCATTTT. Protein: CASSPIGGRGNQPQHF. Based on the CDR3 plus reference TRBV7-2 and TRBJ1-5, the full variable domain is GAGVSQSPSNKVTEKGKDVELRCDPISGHTALYWYRQSLGQGLEFLIYFQGNSAPDKSGLPSDRFSAERTGGSVSTLTIQRTQQEDSAVYLCASSPIGGRGNQPQHFGDGTRLSIL.

A word on this clone: The junction differs from germline at one of its ends, possibly a read error. The V and J genes are TRBV13 and TRBJ2-7; 8 bases are shared with TRBD1. The germline gives CDR1 PRHDT, CDR2 FYEKMQ (reference sequence). The CDR3 consists of 16 residues. The CDR3 coding sequence is TGTGCCAGCAGCGTAGGACAGGGAATGGGCTACTACGAGCAGTACTTC. Amino acids: CASSVGQGMGYYEQYF.

The J gene is TRBJ2-6, the V gene TRBV4-3; D remains unclear. The CDR3 is 17 amino acids. CDR1 LGHNA and CDR2 YSLEER come from the germline V gene. V gave up 3 bases and J gave up 4 bases, with 16 bases separating them. CDR3 residues: CASSHNPGQSGANVLTF. In DNA, the CDR3 is TGCGCCAGCAGCCACAACCCTGGGCAATCCGGGGCCAACGTCCTGACTTTC.